Below, one TCR beta chain is given with its context. This clonotype was seen ten or more times. Its antigen remains undetermined. No base qualities exist here, and no much larger clone lies one base off it. Library prep was done by RACE. The reads were generated on a NextSeq 500. During library preparation, unique molecular identifiers were attached to individual cDNA molecules so that TCRs could be counted quantitatively and reproducibly. Both TCR alpha and TCR beta chains were sequenced from each blood RNA sample. The authors processed their data as follows. A median of approximately 96,000 TCRs per sample was observed, with a range of about 23,224 to 700,000. V, J and CDR3 annotation of the TCR reads was performed with the Decombinator software suite. To make PS versus PT1 abundance plots, every sample was subsampled to the same number of TCRs (28,000). TCRs were defined as expanded if absent before sensitization and observed at least eight times at the 2-week time point. The public reads were reanalyzed by TCRdb: fastp trimming at Q25, MiXCR alignment, in-frame beta chains only. Rows with a matching CDR3 protein are joined into one entry that keeps the most common DNA and genes. The V and J calls were determined by TCRdb, not by the authors. Counted in this sample were about 350,000 distinct CDR3 sequences; 4.5% to 7% of them appeared once. The ten largest clones capture 7% to 10% of the sample.

Reading the label with the study, this specimen's time point is: pre-sensitization, week 0. The meaning of the sample's treatment or condition label: therapeutic diphenylcyclopropenone sensitization with weekly scalp DPC. At each patch-test visit, blood was drawn before the patch test was applied. Eligible patients were aged 18 to 70, diagnosed with alopecia, deemed suitable for DPC therapy, and excluded if pregnant. Unfractionated whole blood was collected in Tempus Blood RNA tubes, and total RNA was extracted from that blood. The data were obtained in a study of human T cells and chemical hapten exposure (TCRdb year 2021). About the full investigation: For sensitization, 2% DPC in acetone was applied to a 2 cm by 2 cm area of upper inner arm skin. Blood was sampled from patients pre-sensitization (week 0) and at 2, 6 and about 24 weeks after DPC sensitization. Patch tests used Finn chambers with 0.01% DPC on the upper back, scored after 6 days by International Contact Dermatitis Research Group standards. The study tracked peripheral blood TCR repertoire changes in vivo during primary and secondary sensitization to the hapten diphenylcyclopropenone (DPC) in alopecia patients. The mostly female patient cohort included alopecia areata with under or over 50% scalp involvement, alopecia totalis and alopecia universalis. Libraries were pooled for sequencing, and variation in per-sample TCR yields was attributed mainly to small differences in library volumes within the pool. For TCR sequencing, blood came from about 28 alopecia patients at anywhere from one to four time points (pre-sensitization, 2, 6 and 24 weeks). Patients additionally received weekly therapeutic DPC doses to the scalp throughout the approximately 24-week study period.

V trim: 5 bases; J trim: 5 bases; unmatched bases: 3. The CDR3 has 13 amino acids, counting the end cysteine and phenylalanine. The sequence is cut down to CDR3 DNA, 39 bases in frame from base 1. The germline V gene (reference sequence) yields SGHAT for CDR1 and FQDESV for CDR2. General findings and caveats noted by the study authors: Repeated subsampling changed both the strength of the expansion versus patch-test correlation and the threshold at which the correlation became significant. All patients had alopecia, a presumed autoimmune disease, so their immune response might differ from that of healthy individuals. The number of TCRs above 1 in 1000 frequency did not change with DPC sensitization; there was no evidence of global repertoire structure alterations. Compared with pre-sensitization or healthy control sets, expanded TCRs formed significantly more large CDR3 similarity clusters, which is consistent with antigen-driven responses. The number of PT1 expanded TCRs positively correlated with patch test score, significant at thresholds 8, 16 and 32 but not 4.

The chain employs TRBV11-1 and TRBJ2-4; 7 bases in between match TRBD1. The TCR sequence derives from a woman aged 18-29 years with alopecia areata. Some clones in this sample may be carry-over from other donors' samples. This specimen was whole blood, taken in connection with sensitization to the hapten diphenylcyclopropenone (DPC). The nucleotides are TGTGCCAGCAGCCAAGGACAGGAAAACATTCAGTACTTC. This sequence encodes CASSQGQENIQYF.